Listed below are T cell receptor beta chains from one sample, sequenced in a study of shared clonotypes between healthy human individuals. Method: immunoSEQ multiplex PCR; TCRdb's copy keeps in-frame clones and lacks some. The profile shows about 700,000 clones, over 65% of them singletons. Sequenced: memory CD4+ T cells sorted from blood. These receptors originate from a woman aged 30 to 39 in good health. The conserved cysteine and the conserved F or W are not part of the CDR3 here. D genes are given only for firm matches.

v_call	d_call	j_call	cdr3_aa
TRBV28	.	TRBJ2-3	ASSFPTSGTDTQY
TRBV6-6	.	TRBJ1-2	ASSRGQGSGYT
TRBV9	TRBD1	TRBJ1-1	ASSPRTGVPEAF
TRBV6-1	.	TRBJ2-1	ASSGGPRGSSYNEQF
TRBV29-1	.	TRBJ2-7	SVLDSNAYEQY
TRBV5-1	.	TRBJ2-5	ASSHPGQTQETQY
TRBV5-1	.	TRBJ1-4	ASSDGGLEKLF
TRBV5-4	TRBD2	TRBJ2-6	ASSLWGGLAVLSGANVLT
TRBV2	.	TRBJ1-5	ASKGVSNQPQH
TRBV19	.	TRBJ2-1	ASTLDYPYNEQF
TRBV2	.	TRBJ2-1	ASSDWLQYNEQF
TRBV9	.	TRBJ1-2	ASSVYAGQGGHGYT
TRBV19	TRBD2	TRBJ2-7	ASSIGTSASYEQY
TRBV11-3	TRBD2	TRBJ2-1	ASSYSGRAYNEQF
TRBV11-2	TRBD1	TRBJ2-7	ASSRGRDRGPEQY
TRBV2	.	TRBJ1-1	ASMSWGGTEAF
TRBV6-5	.	TRBJ1-1	ASSYSMNTEAF
TRBV2	.	TRBJ1-2	ASSGGGTYGYT
TRBV6-5	.	TRBJ1-4	ASSYQGRTLNEKLF
TRBV2	.	TRBJ1-4	ASRLSSTNEKLF
TRBV5-4	.	TRBJ2-7	ASSLGRSYEQY
TRBV18	TRBD2	TRBJ2-7	ASSLLAGGYEQY
TRBV5-1	TRBD2	TRBJ2-7	ASSSRTSGSYEQY
TRBV6-1	.	TRBJ1-1	ASPEQPNTEAF
TRBV7-3	TRBD2	TRBJ2-3	ASSLKPSGGRQLSTDTQY
TRBV18	.	TRBJ2-3	ASSPTLESTDTQY
TRBV10-1	.	TRBJ2-3	ASSDFIQGPADTQY
TRBV2	.	TRBJ2-2	ASSQRASFTGELF
TRBV29-1	.	TRBJ1-2	SVVRTNYGYT
TRBV6-1	.	TRBJ1-4	ASSGEVLQGIEKLF
TRBV11-3	.	TRBJ2-3	ASSLRWADTQY
TRBV5-6	.	TRBJ1-3	ASSPGLISGNTIY
TRBV5-6	.	TRBJ2-7	ASSLGNTYEQY
TRBV2	TRBD1	TRBJ1-5	ASSDGTVNQPQH
TRBV25-1	TRBD2	TRBJ2-3	ASSDSGDSTSTDTQY
TRBV5-1	.	TRBJ2-1	ASSLVPAAQYNEQF
TRBV7-2	.	TRBJ2-3	ASSSSAGPVGRRQY
TRBV30	TRBD2	TRBJ2-5	AWSRAGGWQETQY
TRBV10-3	TRBD1	TRBJ2-1	AIAKAGQVLNEQF
TRBV7-2	.	TRBJ2-2	ASTLVWVPNTGELF
TRBV2	TRBD1	TRBJ2-1	AIRRDSDNEQF
TRBV7-9	TRBD2	TRBJ2-1	ASSLPSGRVNEQF
TRBV28	TRBD1	TRBJ2-2	ASSDRGMSGELF
TRBV10-2	.	TRBJ1-2	ASSERGNYGYT
TRBV7-9	.	TRBJ2-6	ASSQGTGANVLT
TRBV4-1	.	TRBJ2-1	ASSQNPPEQEPYNEQF
TRBV7-2	TRBD1	TRBJ1-5	ASRQGAYPDQPQH
TRBV27	.	TRBJ1-1	ASSLLGQGIAEAF
TRBV5-6	.	TRBJ1-3	ASSLYPTARSGNTIY
TRBV5-5	.	TRBJ1-4	ASSLQGKNEKLF